The present T cell receptor (beta chain) was sequenced within a study of T-cell memory formation after mild COVID-19. Study background: In these data, TCR clusters were largely donor specific.

Study results and limitations: Shrinking CD4+ clones were chiefly CM and EM; CD8+ ones were chiefly EMRA. CD4/CD8 balance held among clones contracting day 15 to 85, and later expanders leaned CD4+. In second-wave clones peaking day 37, SARS-CoV-2 specificity remained unconfirmed.

This clonotype was seen a handful of times. Its antigen is currently unknown. One entry per CDR3 protein results from TCRdb running MiXCR on the 5' RACE reads. The profile shows about 200,000 distinct CDR3 sequences, around 9.1% of them singletons. V lost 1 base and J lost 14, with 18 bases in between. The length of the CDR3 is 14 residues. CDR1 and CDR2 (germline): SGHTA, FQGNSA. The TCR comes from a young man who had mild COVID-19 (a few samples of this study predate the infection). Cell type and time point are not known. Sample: PBMCs or a T cell subset sorted from them (not recorded which). The rearrangement joins TRBV7-2 to TRBJ2-1; no reliable D call. In DNA, the CDR3 is TGTGCCAGCAGCTTAGGGAAAGGGCGAGTAGAAAAGTTCTTC. Its protein is CASSLGKGRVEKFF.